This entry lists 9 T cell receptor beta chains sequenced from one sample in a study of early T cells in non-severe SARS-CoV-2 infection. Using its own MiXCR run on the 5' RACE reads, TCRdb lists one record per CDR3 protein. The profile covers more than 80,000 distinct CDR3 sequences, with roughly 15% appearing a single time and around 1.5% taken by the ten largest. What was sequenced was whole blood. The receptors here all came from an adult who was a healthcare worker with PCR-confirmed SARS-CoV-2 infection or an uninfected control (not recorded which).

The chain uses TRBV11-2 and TRBJ2-1; weak D call: TRBD2 (5 bases). CDR1 is SGHAT, CDR2 FQNNGV, per germline. This CDR3 has 12 amino acids. The V end was cut by 1 base, the J end by 8 bases, with 6 bases between. The DNA for the CDR3 is TGTGCCAGCAGCTTAGGGACTGATGAGCAGTTCTTC. Encoded protein: CASSLGTDEQFF.

This clonotype was seen many times. The chain combines TRBV5-1 with TRBJ1-6, with TRBD1 matching over 10 bases. Germline CDR1 is SGHRS and CDR2 is YFSETQ. The V and J ends lost 4 bases and 7 bases, in that order; junction bases with no gene match: 2. The CDR3 has 14 residues. In nucleotides, the CDR3 is TGCGCCAGCAGCGGGGGACAGGGGAATTCACCCCTCCACTTT. It specifies CASSGGQGNSPLHF.

This clonotype turned up a few times. The chain is built from TRBV7-9 and TRBJ2-3; 15 nucleotides align to TRBD2. V was clipped by 6 bases and J by 0 bases; unmatched bases: 7. CDR3 length: 18 residues. Per the germline V gene, CDR1 is SEHNR and CDR2 is FQNEAQ (reference sequence). This CDR3 reads CASRAGTSGGRSTDTQYF. The DNA for the CDR3 is TGTGCCAGCAGGGCAGGGACTAGCGGGGGGCGAAGCACAGATACGCAGTATTTT.

The sample holds many counts of this clonotype. The V call is TRBV5-4, the J call TRBJ2-5; D not certain. Germline values: CDR1 SGHNT, CDR2 YYREEE (reference sequence). The CDR3 runs 13 residues. The V end was cut by 1 base, the J end by 1 base, with 5 bases between. The chain's CDR3 is CASSLWVQETQYF. The CDR3, as DNA: TGTGCCAGCAGCTTGTGGGTCCAAGAGACCCAGTACTTC.

This clonotype was recorded many times. The chain carries TRBV20-1 and TRBJ2-5; 7 nucleotides align to TRBD2. The germline gives CDR1 DFQATT, CDR2 SNEGSKA (reference sequence). The CDR3 is made up of 15 amino acids. V shed 0 bases, J shed 2 bases, and the junction held 6 bases outside the gene matches. The CDR3 DNA follows: TGCAGTGCTAGAGATTTCCGGGGGGAGCAAGAGACCCAGTACTTC. Its protein is CSARDFRGEQETQYF.

This clonotype was observed at least ten times. V is TRBV7-8 and J is TRBJ2-1, with 12 bases matching TRBD2. The CDR3 length is 15 residues. Germline CDR1 and CDR2: SGHVS and FQNEAQ. Trimming at V came to 6 bases and at J to 5 bases, leaving 5 bases not matched to a gene. CDR3 DNA: TGTGCCAGCAGTTTTAGGACTAGCGGGAACAATGAGCAGTTCTTC. This codes for CASSFRTSGNNEQFF.

This clonotype has more than one count but fewer than ten. This sequence joins TRBV4-3 and TRBJ2-3, with unresolved D. CDR3 length: 16 residues. Germline V gene sequence: CDR1 LGHNA, CDR2 YSLEER. The V gene lost 0 bases and the J gene lost 0 bases, with 10 bases spanning the gap. CDR3 bases: TGCGCCAGCAGCCAAGATTACGGCTCTAGCACAGATACGCAGTATTTT. As protein: CASSQDYGSSTDTQYF.

This clonotype was detected only a few times. The chain couples TRBV5-1 to TRBJ1-5; D call uncertain. The CDR3 has 15 amino acids. V lost 5 bases and J 0 bases, leaving 12 bases between the germline ends. Germline CDR1 SGHRS, CDR2 YFSETQ. The CDR3 DNA sequence: TGCGCCAGCAGTCGATCCCGAGATAGCAATCAGCCCCAGCATTTT. Translated, it gives CASSRSRDSNQPQHF.

This clonotype was seen at least ten times. The V and J genes are TRBV7-9 and TRBJ2-7, with D perhaps TRBD1 (6 bases). The length of the CDR3 is 16 residues. The V gene's germline CDR1 is SEHNR and CDR2 FQNEAQ (reference sequence). The V end was cut by 5 bases, the J end by 2 bases, with 19 bases between. CDR3 in amino acids: CASSATHRAPPYEQYF. In nucleotides, the CDR3 is TGTGCCAGCAGCGCGACACACAGGGCACCACCCTACGAGCAGTACTTC. Filled out from reference TRBV7-9 and TRBJ2-7, the complete variable domain reads DTGVSQNPRHKITKRGQNVTFRCDPISEHNRLYWYRQTLGQGPEFLTYFQNEAQLEKSRLLSDRFSAERPKGSFSTLEIQRTEQGDSAMYLCASSATHRAPPYEQYFGPGTRLTVT.